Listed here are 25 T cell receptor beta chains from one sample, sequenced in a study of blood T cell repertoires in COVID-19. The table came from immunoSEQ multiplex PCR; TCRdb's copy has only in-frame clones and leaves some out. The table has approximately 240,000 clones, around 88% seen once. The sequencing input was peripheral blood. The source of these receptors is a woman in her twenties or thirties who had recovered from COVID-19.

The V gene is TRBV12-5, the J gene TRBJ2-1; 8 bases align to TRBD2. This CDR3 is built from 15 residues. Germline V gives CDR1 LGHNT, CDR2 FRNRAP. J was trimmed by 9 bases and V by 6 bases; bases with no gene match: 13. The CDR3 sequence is CASGPSGGRPSEQFF. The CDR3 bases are TGTGCTAGTGGCCCCAGCGGGGGAAGACCAAGTGAGCAGTTCTTC.

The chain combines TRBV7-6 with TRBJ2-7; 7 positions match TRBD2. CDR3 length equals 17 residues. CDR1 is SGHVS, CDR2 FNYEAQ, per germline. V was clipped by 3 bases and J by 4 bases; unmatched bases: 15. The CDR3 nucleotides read TGTGCCAGCAGCTTTCCCGGGGAGGGAACAGGTAGTTACGAGCAGTACTTC. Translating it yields CASSFPGEGTGSYEQYF.

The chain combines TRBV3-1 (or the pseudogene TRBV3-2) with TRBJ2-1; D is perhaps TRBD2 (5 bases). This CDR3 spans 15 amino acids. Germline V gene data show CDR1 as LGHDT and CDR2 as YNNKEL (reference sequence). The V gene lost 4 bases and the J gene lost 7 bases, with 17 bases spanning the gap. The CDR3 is CASSLTQSTRNEQFF. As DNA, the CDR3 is TGTGCCAGCAGCCTTACCCAAAGTACTAGGAATGAGCAGTTCTTC.

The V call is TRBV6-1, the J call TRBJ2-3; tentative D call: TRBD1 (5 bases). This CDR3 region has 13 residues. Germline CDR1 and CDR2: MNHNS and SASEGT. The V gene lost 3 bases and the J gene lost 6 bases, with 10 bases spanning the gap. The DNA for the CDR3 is TGTGCCAGCAGTGAGACAGTCGGCGATACGCAGTATTTT. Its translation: CASSETVGDTQYF.

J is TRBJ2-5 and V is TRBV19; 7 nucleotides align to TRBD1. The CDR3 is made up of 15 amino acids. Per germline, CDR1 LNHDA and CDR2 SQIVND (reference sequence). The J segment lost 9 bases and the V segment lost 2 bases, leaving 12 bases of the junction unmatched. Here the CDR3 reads CASSIWGTVTGAQYF. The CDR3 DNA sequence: TGTGCCAGTAGTATATGGGGGACGGTCACAGGGGCCCAGTACTTC.

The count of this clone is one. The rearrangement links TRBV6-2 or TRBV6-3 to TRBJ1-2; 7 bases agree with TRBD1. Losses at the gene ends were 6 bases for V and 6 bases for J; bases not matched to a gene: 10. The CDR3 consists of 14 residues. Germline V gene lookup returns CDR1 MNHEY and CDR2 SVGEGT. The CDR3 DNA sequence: TGTGCCAGCAGCAACCGACAGGGCGAGGATGGCTACACCTTC. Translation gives CASSNRQGEDGYTF.

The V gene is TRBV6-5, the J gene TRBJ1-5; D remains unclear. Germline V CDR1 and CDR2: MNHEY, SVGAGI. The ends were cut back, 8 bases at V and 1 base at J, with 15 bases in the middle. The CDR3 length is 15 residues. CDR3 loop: CASGPLGNSNQPQHF. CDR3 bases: TGTGCCAGCGGGCCATTAGGAAACAGCAATCAGCCCCAGCATTTT.

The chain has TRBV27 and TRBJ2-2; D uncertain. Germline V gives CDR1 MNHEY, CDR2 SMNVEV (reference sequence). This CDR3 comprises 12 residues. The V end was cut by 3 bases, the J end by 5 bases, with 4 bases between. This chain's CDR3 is CASSFSTGELFF. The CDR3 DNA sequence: TGTGCCAGCAGTTTTTCGACCGGGGAGCTGTTTTTT.

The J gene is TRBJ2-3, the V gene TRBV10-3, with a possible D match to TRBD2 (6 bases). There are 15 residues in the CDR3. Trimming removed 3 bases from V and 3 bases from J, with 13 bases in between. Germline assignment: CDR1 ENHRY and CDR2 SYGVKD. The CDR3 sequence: CAISDGGHGTDTQYF. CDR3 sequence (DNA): TGTGCCATCAGTGATGGAGGGCATGGTACAGATACGCAGTATTTT.

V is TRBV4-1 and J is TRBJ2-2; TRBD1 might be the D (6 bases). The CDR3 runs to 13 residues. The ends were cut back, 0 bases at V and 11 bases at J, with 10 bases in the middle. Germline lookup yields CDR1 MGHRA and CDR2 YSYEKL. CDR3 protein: CASSQDSGAELFF. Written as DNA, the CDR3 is TGCGCCAGCAGCCAAGATTCAGGGGCTGAGCTGTTTTTT.

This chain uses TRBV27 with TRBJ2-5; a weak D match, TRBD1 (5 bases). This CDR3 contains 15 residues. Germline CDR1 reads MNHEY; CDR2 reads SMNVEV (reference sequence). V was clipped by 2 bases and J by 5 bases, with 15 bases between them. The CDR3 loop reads CASSLVAAGRETQYF. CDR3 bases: TGTGCCAGCAGTTTAGTTGCCGCAGGGCGGGAGACCCAGTACTTC.

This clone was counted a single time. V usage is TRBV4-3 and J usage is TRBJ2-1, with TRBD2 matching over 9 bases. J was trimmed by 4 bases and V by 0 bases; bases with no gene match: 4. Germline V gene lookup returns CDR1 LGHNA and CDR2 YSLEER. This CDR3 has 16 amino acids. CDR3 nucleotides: TGCGCCAGCAGCCAAGATGGCGGGGGGGTGTACAATGAGCAGTTCTTC. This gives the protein CASSQDGGGVYNEQFF.

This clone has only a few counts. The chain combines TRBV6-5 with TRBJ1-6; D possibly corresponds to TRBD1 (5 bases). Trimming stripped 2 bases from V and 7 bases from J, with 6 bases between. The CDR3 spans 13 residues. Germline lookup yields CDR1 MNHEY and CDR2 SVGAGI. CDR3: CASSYDSNSPLHF. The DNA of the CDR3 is TGTGCCAGCAGTTACGACAGCAATTCACCCCTCCACTTT.

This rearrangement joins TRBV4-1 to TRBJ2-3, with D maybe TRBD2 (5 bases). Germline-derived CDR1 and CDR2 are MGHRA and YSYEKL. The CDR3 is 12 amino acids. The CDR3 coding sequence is TGCGCGAGCTCTCCCCCCGCGGGTGCGCAGTATTTT. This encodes CASSPPAGAQYF.

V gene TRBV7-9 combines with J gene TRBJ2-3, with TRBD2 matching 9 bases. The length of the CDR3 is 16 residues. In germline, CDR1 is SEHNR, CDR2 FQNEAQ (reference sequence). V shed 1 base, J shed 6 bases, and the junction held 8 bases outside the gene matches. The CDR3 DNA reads TGTGCCAGCAGCTTAGGTAGCGGGGGAGCGAGGGATACGCAGTATTTT. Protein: CASSLGSGGARDTQYF.

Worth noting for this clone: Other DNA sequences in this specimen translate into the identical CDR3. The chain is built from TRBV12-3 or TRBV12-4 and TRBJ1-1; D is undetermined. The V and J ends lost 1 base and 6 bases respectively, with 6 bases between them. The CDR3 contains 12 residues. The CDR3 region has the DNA TGTGCCAGCAGTTTAGACAGTGCTGAAGCTTTCTTT. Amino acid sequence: CASSLDSAEAFF.

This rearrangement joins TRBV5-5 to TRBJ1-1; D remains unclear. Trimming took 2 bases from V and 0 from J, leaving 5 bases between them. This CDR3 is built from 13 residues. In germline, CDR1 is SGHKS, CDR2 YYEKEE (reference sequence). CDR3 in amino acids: CASSFEVNTEAFF. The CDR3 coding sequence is TGTGCCAGCAGCTTTGAGGTGAACACTGAAGCTTTCTTT.

CDR3 amino acids: CASSLAQGANTEAFF. DNA for the CDR3: TGCGCCAGCAGCTTGGCCCAGGGGGCGAACACTGAAGCTTTCTTT. The chain joins TRBV5-1 to TRBJ1-1; TRBD1 matches at 8 bases. This CDR3 has 15 residues. Per the germline V gene, CDR1 is SGHRS and CDR2 is YFSETQ. Trimming at V came to 0 bases and at J to 1 base, leaving 2 bases not matched to a gene.

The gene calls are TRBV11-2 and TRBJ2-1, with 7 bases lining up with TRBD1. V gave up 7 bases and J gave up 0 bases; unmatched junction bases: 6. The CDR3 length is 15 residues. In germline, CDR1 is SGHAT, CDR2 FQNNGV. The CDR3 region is CASKEGAGSYNEQFF. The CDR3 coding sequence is TGTGCCAGCAAAGAGGGGGCCGGCTCCTACAATGAGCAGTTCTTC.

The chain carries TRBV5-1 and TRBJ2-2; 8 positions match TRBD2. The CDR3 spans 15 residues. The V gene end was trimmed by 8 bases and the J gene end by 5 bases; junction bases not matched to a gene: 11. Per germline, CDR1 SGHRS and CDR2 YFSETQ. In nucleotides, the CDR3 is TGCGCCAGTACCCTCGCGGGGGGTTGGACCGGGGAGCTGTTTTTT. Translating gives CASTLAGGWTGELFF.

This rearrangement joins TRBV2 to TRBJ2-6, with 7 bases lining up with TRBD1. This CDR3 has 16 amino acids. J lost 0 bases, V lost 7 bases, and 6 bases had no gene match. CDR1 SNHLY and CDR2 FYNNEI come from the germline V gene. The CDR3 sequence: CASTRDSLSGANVLTF. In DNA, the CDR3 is TGTGCCAGCACCCGGGACAGCCTCTCTGGGGCCAACGTCCTGACTTTC.

CDR3 protein: CSASLSGRYGYTF. DNA for the CDR3: TGCAGTGCTAGTCTTTCAGGGCGCTATGGCTACACCTTC. This chain connects TRBV20-1 to TRBJ1-2, with D perhaps TRBD1 (5 bases). CDR3 size: 13 residues. Germline V gene data show CDR1 as DFQATT and CDR2 as SNEGSKA (reference sequence). Trimming took 3 bases from V and 4 from J, leaving 12 bases between them.

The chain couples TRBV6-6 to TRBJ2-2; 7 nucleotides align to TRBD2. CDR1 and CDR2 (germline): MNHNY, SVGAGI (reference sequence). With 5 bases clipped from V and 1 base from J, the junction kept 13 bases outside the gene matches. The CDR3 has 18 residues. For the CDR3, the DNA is TGTGCCAGCAGTCCGCTACCCCCTGGACTAGAGAACACCGGGGAGCTGTTTTTT. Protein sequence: CASSPLPPGLENTGELFF.

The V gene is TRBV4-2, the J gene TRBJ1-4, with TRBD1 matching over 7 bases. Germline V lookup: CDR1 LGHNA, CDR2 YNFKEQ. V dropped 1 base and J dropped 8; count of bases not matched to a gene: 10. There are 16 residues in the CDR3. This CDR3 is CASSQGDSTGQEKLFF. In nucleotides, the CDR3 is TGTGCCAGCAGCCAAGGGGACAGCACAGGGCAGGAAAAACTGTTTTTT.

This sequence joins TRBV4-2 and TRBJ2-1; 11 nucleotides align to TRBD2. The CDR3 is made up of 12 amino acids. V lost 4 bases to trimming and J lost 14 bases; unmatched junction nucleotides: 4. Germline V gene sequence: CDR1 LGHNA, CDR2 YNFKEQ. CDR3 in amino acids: CASSLLAGEEFF. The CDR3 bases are TGTGCCAGCAGCCTACTAGCGGGGGAGGAGTTCTTC.